This T cell receptor beta chain was found in a study of blood T cell repertoires in COVID-19. The germline V gene has CDR1 LNHDA and CDR2 SQIVND (reference sequence). This CDR3 spans 17 amino acids. The V end was cut by 2 bases, the J end by 0 bases, with 17 bases between. Measured with immunoSEQ multiplex PCR; TCRdb has only the in-frame clones, and not every one. This sample has 190,000 or so clones; roughly 89% occur once, and the top ten carry about 6%. The chain employs TRBV19 and TRBJ2-7; D is possibly TRBD2 (5 bases). This TCR derives from a man aged 55-75 years who had recovered from COVID-19. Material for sequencing was peripheral blood. The DNA for the CDR3 is TGTGCCAGTAGTATAAAGTTAGCGACTGGGAACTCCTACGAGCAGTACTTC. Its protein is CASSIKLATGNSYEQYF.